Listed here is a single T cell receptor (beta chain). Its antigen is unidentified. These data are taken from a study of CXCR3-negative and CXCR3-positive naive CD8 T cells. Findings and limits, study-wide: Memory CD8+ cells showed much lower diversity, while both naive subsets displayed comparably high diversity. The TRBV-TRBJ usage of naive CXCR3-negative and CXCR3-positive cells was similar, but that of memory cells differed.

300,000 cells per CD8+ T cell subset were flow-sorted in triplicate. Germline CDR1 reads SGHDN; CDR2 reads FVKESK. The CDR3 is 13 amino acids. The study made its TRB cDNA libraries by 5' RACE, adding UMI labels. TCRdb re-called the 5' RACE reads; every CDR3 protein appears as one record, without DNA. Found here are around 34,000 distinct CDR3 sequences; the top ten clones hold more than 14%. The clonotype comes from a human donor in good health. Some clones in this sample may be carry-over from other donors' samples. Sequences were obtained from memory CD8+ T cells from blood. The chain carries TRBV14 and TRBJ2-7. The CDR3 here is CASTPGPFYEQYF.